The sample holds one count of the clone carrying this T cell receptor (beta chain). Germline and junction disagree at one end, which may indicate a read error. The data derive from a study of shared clonotypes between healthy human individuals. Investigators divided CD4+ cells into CD45RA+ naive and CD45RA-negative memory subsets. Profiling relied on immunoSEQ multiplex PCR, and the TCRdb table lists in-frame clones only, not all of them. This table has 1,500,000 or so clones, roughly 95% appearing once. The CDR3 has 14 residues. Germline CDR1 and CDR2: SNHLY and FYNNEI. Sequencing was carried out using naive CD4+ T cells sorted from blood. Subset: CD45RA+ positively selected. This receptor was taken from a man aged 25 to 40 in good health. The chain recombines TRBV2 with TRBJ2-2, with D unclear. CDR3 bases: TGTGCCAGCAGAGAAGGACCCTACACCGGGGAGCTGTTTTTT. Encoded protein: CASREGPYTGELFF.